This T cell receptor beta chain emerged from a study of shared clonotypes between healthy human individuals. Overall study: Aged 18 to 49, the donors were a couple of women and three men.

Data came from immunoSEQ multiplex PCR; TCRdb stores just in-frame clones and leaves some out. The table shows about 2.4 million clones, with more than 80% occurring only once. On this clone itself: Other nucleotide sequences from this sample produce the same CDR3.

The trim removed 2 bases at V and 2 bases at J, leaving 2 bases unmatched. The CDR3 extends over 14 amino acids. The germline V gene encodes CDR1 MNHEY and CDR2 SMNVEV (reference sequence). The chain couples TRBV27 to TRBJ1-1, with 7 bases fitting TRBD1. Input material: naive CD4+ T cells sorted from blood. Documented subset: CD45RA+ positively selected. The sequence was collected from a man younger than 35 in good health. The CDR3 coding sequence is TGTGCCAGCAGTTTAAACAGGGGCAACACTGAAGCTTTCTTT. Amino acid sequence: CASSLNRGNTEAFF.